This T cell receptor (beta chain) was recovered during a study of T cell responses to AZD1222 COVID-19 vaccine. Study summary: Pooling covered second doses at about 4 or about 12 weeks.

The CDR3 has 15 amino acids. Germline CDR1 is SEHNR and CDR2 is FQNEAQ (reference sequence). J was trimmed by 5 bases and V by 1 base; bases with no gene match: 1. Here immunoSEQ multiplex PCR was the method, and the copy in TCRdb shows in-frame clones only, minus some. This sample has roughly 120,000 clones, with roughly 90% found just once. Notes on the study in general: Close to half of all spike-specific TCRs reportedly target regions of the variants that are unmutated.

Comment on this clone: The antigen remains undetermined.

The sequenced sample was peripheral blood, obtained on day 0 of AZD1222 vaccination. This rearrangement joins TRBV7-9 to TRBJ2-7; 14 bases line up with TRBD2. The TCR comes from an adult in good health. The CDR3 loop reads CASSLGTSGRHEQYF. CDR3 DNA: TGTGCCAGCAGCTTAGGGACTAGCGGGAGGCACGAGCAGTACTTC.